The present T cell receptor (beta chain) was sequenced within a study of T cells in Graves' hyperthyroidism and ophthalmopathy. Study-level information: Any treatment followed the collection of peripheral blood at initial diagnosis.

Over 18 months, lack of ophthalmopathy progression marked Graves' hyperthyroidism as stable. Hyperthyroidism patients were newly diagnosed, had disease duration under 2 months, and were aged 18 to 65 years. Exclusions: uncontrolled infection, other autoimmune disease, pregnancy, lactation. TCR beta CDR3 regions were amplified from RNA transcripts. When the TCR CDR3 underwent first-round RT-PCR, the HTBI primer set was used. TCRdb fed the multiplex PCR reads into MiXCR, producing one record per CDR3 protein. The data show about 840,000 distinct CDR3 sequences, with about 38% seen just once and over 8% held by the top ten. This CDR3 has 14 amino acids. Trimming cost V 4 bases and J 1 base, with 8 bases left between them. Germline-derived CDR1 and CDR2 are SEHNR and FQNEAQ (reference sequence). This clonotype was counted ten times or more.

The sequencing sample was made of blood. The receptor comes from a man younger than 35 with Graves' hyperthyroidism. This chain connects TRBV7-9 to TRBJ1-3, with no clear D. CDR3 coding DNA: TGTGCCAGCAGCTGGCGGGAATCTGGAAACACCATATATTTT. Translating it yields CASSWRESGNTIYF.